The entry that follows covers one T cell receptor beta chain sequence. Its target is unknown. This entry belongs to a study of cytomegalovirus exposure and HLA in healthy donors. Findings of the study overall: Whilst most TCR sequences proved rare, a subset of public TCRs occurred across many donors. The investigators catalogued 150 to 200 TCR beta chains as cytomegalovirus-associated. Among the CMV-associated chains, three were confirmed in vitro as specific for CMV antigens. Diagnosis of cytomegalovirus status made by the classifier reportedly showed high specificity and sensitivity.

Repertoires were generated with immunoSEQ multiplex PCR, while TCRdb's copy carries only in-frame clones and drops some. The table records about 54,000 clones, approximately 90% of them present only once. J gave up 4 bases and V 1 base, and 8 bases lay outside the gene matches. The germline V gene has CDR1 LNHDA and CDR2 SQIVND (reference sequence). The CDR3 extends over 16 amino acids. Sequenced input: PBMCs. The rearrangement uses TRBV19 and TRBJ2-3; 7 bases line up with TRBD2. The source of this sequence is a woman under 30 in good health and CMV-seropositive. The CDR3 region is CASSIAASGAPDTQYF. The CDR3 DNA is TGTGCCAGTAGTATAGCCGCTAGCGGTGCCCCAGATACGCAGTATTTT.